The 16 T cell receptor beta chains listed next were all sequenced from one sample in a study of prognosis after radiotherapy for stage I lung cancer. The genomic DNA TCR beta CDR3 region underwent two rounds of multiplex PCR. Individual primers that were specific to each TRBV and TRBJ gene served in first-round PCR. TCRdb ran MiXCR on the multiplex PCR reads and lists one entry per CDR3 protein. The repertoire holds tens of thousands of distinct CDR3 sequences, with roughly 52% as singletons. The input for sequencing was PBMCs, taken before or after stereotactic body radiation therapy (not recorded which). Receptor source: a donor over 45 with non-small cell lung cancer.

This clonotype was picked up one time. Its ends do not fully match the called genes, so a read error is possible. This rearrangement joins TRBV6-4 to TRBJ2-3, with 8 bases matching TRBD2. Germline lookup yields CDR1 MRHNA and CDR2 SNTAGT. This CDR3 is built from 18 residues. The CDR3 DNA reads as TGTGCCAGCAGTGATTCCGGACTAGCTGGAGGGCCCACATATACGCAGTATTTT. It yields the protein CASSDSGLAGGPTYTQYF.

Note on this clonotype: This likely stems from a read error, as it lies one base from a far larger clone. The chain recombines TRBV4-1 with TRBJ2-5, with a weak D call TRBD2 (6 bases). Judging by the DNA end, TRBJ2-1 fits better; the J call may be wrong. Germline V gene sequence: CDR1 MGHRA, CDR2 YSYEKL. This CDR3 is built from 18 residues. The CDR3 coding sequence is TGCGCCAGCAGCCAGGGCCTAGCGCGCGTCCGTACATTCAATGAGCAGTTCTTC. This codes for CASSQGLARVRTFNEQFF.

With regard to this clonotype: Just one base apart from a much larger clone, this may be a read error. CDR3 DNA: TGTGCCAGCAGCACGCCGGGACTAGCGGTAACCGGGGAGCTGTTTTTT. Amino acid sequence: CASSTPGLAVTGELFF. The rearrangement joins TRBV7-2 to TRBJ2-2; TRBD2 matches 11 bases. Looked up from germline, CDR1 is SGHTA and CDR2 is FQGNSA. Trimming took 5 bases from V and 5 from J; bases not matched to a gene: 7. The CDR3 is made up of 16 amino acids. Combining the CDR3 with reference TRBV7-2 and TRBJ2-2 gives the whole variable domain GAGVSQSPSNKVTEKGKDVELRCDPISGHTALYWYRQSLGQGLEFLIYFQGNSAPDKSGLPSDRFSAERTGGSVSTLTIQRTQQEDSAVYLCASSTPGLAVTGELFFGEGSRLTVL.

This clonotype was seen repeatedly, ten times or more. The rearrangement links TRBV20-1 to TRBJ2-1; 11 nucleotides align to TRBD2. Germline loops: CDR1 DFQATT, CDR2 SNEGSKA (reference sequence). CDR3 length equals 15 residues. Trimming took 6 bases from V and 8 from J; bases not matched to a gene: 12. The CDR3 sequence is CSALAGGPRGHEQFF. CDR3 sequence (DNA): TGCAGTGCCTTAGCGGGAGGGCCACGGGGGCATGAGCAGTTCTTC.

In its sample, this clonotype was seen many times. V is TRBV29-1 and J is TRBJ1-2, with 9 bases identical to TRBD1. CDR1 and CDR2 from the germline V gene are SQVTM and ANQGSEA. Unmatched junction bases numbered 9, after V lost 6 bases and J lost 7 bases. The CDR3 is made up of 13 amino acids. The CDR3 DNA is TGCAGCGTGGCCCGACGGACAGGGGCTGGCTACACCTTC. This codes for CSVARRTGAGYTF.

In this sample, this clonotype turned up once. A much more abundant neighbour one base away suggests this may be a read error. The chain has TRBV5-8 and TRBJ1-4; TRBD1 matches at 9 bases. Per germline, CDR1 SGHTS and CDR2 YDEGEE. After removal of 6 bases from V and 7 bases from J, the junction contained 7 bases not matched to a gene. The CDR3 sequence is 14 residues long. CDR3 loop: CASIYRGPGEKLFF. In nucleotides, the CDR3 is TGTGCCAGCATCTACAGGGGGCCGGGTGAAAAACTGTTTTTT.

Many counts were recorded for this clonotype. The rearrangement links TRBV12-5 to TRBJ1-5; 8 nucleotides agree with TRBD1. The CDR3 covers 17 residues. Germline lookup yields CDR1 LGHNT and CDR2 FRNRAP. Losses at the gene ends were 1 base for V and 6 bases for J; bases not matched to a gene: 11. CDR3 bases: TGTGCTAGTGGTTTGGACAGGGGGTTAAGGCCCTCTCAGCCCCAGCATTTT. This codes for CASGLDRGLRPSQPQHF.

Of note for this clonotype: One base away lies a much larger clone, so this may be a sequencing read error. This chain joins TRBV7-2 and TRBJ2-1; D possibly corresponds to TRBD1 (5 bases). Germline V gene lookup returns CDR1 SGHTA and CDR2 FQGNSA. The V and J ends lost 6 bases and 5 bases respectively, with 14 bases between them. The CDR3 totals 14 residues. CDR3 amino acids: CASRGVASHNEQFF. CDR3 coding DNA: TGTGCCAGCAGAGGGGTGGCATCCCACAATGAGCAGTTCTTC.

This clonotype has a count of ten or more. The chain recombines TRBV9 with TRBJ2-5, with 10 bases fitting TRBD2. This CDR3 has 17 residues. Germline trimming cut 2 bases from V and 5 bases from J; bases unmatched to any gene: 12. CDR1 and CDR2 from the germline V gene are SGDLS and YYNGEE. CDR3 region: CASSVGTSDFVGETQYF. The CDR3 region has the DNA TGTGCCAGCAGCGTCGGGACTAGCGACTTTGTAGGGGAGACCCAGTACTTC.

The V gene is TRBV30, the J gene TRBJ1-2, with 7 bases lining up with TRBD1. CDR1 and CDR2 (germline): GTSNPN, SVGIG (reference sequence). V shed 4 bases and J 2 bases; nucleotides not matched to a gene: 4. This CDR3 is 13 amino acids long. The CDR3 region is CAWNTGANYGYTF. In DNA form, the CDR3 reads TGTGCCTGGAATACAGGGGCGAACTATGGCTACACCTTC.

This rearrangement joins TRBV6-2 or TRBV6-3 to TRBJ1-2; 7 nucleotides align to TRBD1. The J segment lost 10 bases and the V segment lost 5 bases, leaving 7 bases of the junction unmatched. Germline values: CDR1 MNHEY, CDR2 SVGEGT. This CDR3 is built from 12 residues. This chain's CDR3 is CASSTGAIVYTF. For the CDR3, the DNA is TGTGCCAGCAGTACAGGGGCTATAGTCTACACCTTC.

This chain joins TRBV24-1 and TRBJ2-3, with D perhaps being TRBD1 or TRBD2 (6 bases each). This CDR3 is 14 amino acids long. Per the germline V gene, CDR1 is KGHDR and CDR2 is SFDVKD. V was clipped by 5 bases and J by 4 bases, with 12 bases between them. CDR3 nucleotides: TGTGCCACCAGTGTGGGGGGCTGCGCAGATACGCAGTATTTT. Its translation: CATSVGGCADTQYF.

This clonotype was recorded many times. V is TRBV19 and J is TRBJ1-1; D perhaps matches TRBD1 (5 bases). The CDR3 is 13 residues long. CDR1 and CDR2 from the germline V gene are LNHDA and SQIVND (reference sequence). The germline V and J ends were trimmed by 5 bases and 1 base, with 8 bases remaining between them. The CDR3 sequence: CASSSTGNTEAFF. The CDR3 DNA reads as TGTGCCAGTAGTTCCACAGGGAACACTGAAGCTTTCTTT.

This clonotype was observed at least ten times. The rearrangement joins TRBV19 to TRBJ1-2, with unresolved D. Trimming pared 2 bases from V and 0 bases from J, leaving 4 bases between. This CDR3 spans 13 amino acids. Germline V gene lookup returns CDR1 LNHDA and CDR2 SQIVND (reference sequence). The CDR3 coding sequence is TGTGCCAGTAGTATATTGCCTAACTATGGCTACACCTTC. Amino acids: CASSILPNYGYTF.

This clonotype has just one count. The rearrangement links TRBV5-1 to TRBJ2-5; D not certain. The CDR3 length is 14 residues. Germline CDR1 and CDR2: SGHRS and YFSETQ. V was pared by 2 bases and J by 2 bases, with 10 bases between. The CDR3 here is CASSLESDQETQYF. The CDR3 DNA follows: TGCGCCAGCAGCTTAGAGTCGGATCAAGAGACCCAGTACTTC. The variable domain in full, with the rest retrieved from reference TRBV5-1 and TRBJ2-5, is KAGVTQTPRYLIKTRGQQVTLSCSPISGHRSVSWYQQTPGQGLQFLFEYFSETQRNKGNFPGRFSGRQFSNSRSEMNVSTLELGDSALYLCASSLESDQETQYFGPGTRLLVL.

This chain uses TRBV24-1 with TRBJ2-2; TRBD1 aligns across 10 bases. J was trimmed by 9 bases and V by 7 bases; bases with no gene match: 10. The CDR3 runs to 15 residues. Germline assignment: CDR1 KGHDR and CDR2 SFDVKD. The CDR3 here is CATRSTGGYGRELFF. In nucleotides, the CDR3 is TGTGCCACCAGGTCGACAGGGGGCTATGGCAGGGAGCTGTTTTTT.